What follows are 27 T cell receptor beta chains derived from one specimen sequenced in a study of blood T cell repertoires in COVID-19. Method: immunoSEQ multiplex PCR; TCRdb's copy keeps in-frame clones and lacks some. Of approximately 150,000 clones in the sample, about nine tenths were seen once. The sample taken for sequencing was peripheral blood. Receptors originate from a human donor in a cohort sampled during active COVID-19.

The V and J genes are TRBV20-1 and TRBJ1-2, with D maybe TRBD1 (5 bases). The V gene lost 3 bases and the J gene lost 8 bases, with 13 bases spanning the gap. CDR3 length: 12 residues. Germline-derived CDR1 and CDR2 are DFQATT and SNEGSKA (reference sequence). The CDR3 DNA sequence: TGCAGTGCTAGTGGGACGGGGTACGGCTACACCTTC. Translation: CSASGTGYGYTF.

The J gene is TRBJ2-7, the V gene TRBV6-6; maybe TRBD1 (6 bases). The germline CDR1 and CDR2 sequences are MNHNY and SVGAGI (reference sequence). The V gene lost 4 bases and the J gene lost 6 bases, with 19 bases spanning the gap. The CDR3 consists of 15 residues. CDR3 amino acids: CASSFARGTFSEQYF. In DNA form, the CDR3 reads TGTGCCAGCAGTTTCGCCAGGGGAACTTTTAGCGAGCAGTACTTC.

Written as DNA, the CDR3 is TGTGCCACCAGCAGAGATACGGGATCTGCAGATACGCAGTATTTT. This gives the protein CATSRDTGSADTQYF. The rearrangement uses TRBV15 and TRBJ2-3; a possible D gene is TRBD2 (5 bases). This CDR3 contains 15 residues. V was trimmed by 0 bases and J by 4 bases, leaving 11 bases between them. CDR1 and CDR2 (germline): LNHNV, YYDKDF (reference sequence).

V gene TRBV7-9 combines with J gene TRBJ2-5; 8 nucleotides agree with TRBD2. Germline V gives CDR1 SEHNR, CDR2 FQNEAQ (reference sequence). The CDR3 has 14 residues. J lost 3 bases, V lost 6 bases, and 6 bases had no gene match. Written as DNA, the CDR3 is TGTGCCAGCAGTTCGGGGGGGCTTAAAGAGACCCAGTACTTC. This translates into CASSSGGLKETQYF.

The V gene is TRBV18, the J gene TRBJ2-7; D gene uncertain. The CDR3 is made up of 13 amino acids. V was shortened by 2 bases and J by 6 bases, with 11 bases between the two germline ends. The germline CDR1 and CDR2 sequences are KGHSH and LQKENI. In nucleotides, the CDR3 is TGTGCCAGCTCACCATTAGTACTTGGCGAGCAGTACTTC. Amino acid sequence: CASSPLVLGEQYF.

V and J are TRBV19 and TRBJ1-5; D not certain. Per the germline V gene, CDR1 is LNHDA and CDR2 is SQIVND (reference sequence). The CDR3 loop spans 17 amino acids. V was shortened by 1 base and J by 0 bases, with 13 bases between the two germline ends. The CDR3 coding sequence is TGTGCCAGTAGTATAGTGAGGGCGGAGTATAGCAATCAGCCCCAGCATTTT. It yields the protein CASSIVRAEYSNQPQHF.

The chain is built from TRBV5-1 and TRBJ1-4; TRBD1 aligns across 11 bases. The CDR3 spans 15 residues. Germline V lookup: CDR1 SGHRS, CDR2 YFSETQ. Trimming at V came to 1 base and at J to 7 bases, leaving 3 bases not matched to a gene. The CDR3 protein is CASSLKGQGGEKLFF. CDR3 DNA: TGCGCCAGCAGCTTGAAGGGACAGGGGGGTGAAAAACTGTTTTTT.

The J gene is TRBJ1-1, the V gene TRBV5-1; D ambiguous. The CDR3 runs 16 residues. With 0 bases removed from V and 8 bases from J, the gap between germline ends came to 20 bases. CDR1 is SGHRS and CDR2 is YFSETQ in the germline V gene. Here the CDR3 reads CASSLEAAAPNEEAFF. CDR3 DNA: TGCGCCAGCAGCTTGGAAGCGGCAGCTCCGAACGAGGAAGCTTTCTTT.

This chain uses TRBV24-1 with TRBJ2-3, with 8 nucleotides matching TRBD2. V trimming: 9 bases; J trimming: 1 base; junction bases outside the gene matches: 5. Germline V gene data show CDR1 as KGHDR and CDR2 as SFDVKD. This CDR3 spans 14 amino acids. Here the CDR3 DNA reads TGTGCCACCTTGGTTAGCGGGGGCACAGATACGCAGTATTTT. It is translated as CATLVSGGTDTQYF.

The rearrangement links TRBV18 to TRBJ2-2; D is ambiguous. CDR3 length: 14 amino acids. CDR1 and CDR2 from the germline V gene are KGHSH and LQKENI. V was trimmed by 6 bases and J by 1 base, leaving 9 bases between them. DNA of the CDR3: TGTGCCAGCTCTCCGCAGGAGAACACCGGGGAGCTGTTTTTT. Translation gives CASSPQENTGELFF.

The chain is built from TRBV29-1 and TRBJ2-3; D gene unclear. CDR1 SQVTM and CDR2 ANQGSEA come from the germline V gene. This CDR3 contains 12 residues. V was trimmed by 5 bases and J by 1 base, leaving 7 bases between them. CDR3 nucleotides: TGCAGCGTTTATTCTGGCACAGATACGCAGTATTTT. This gives the protein CSVYSGTDTQYF.

This clone was detected a few times. This sequence joins TRBV7-8 and TRBJ1-5; no firm D call. CDR1 and CDR2 (germline): SGHVS, FQNEAQ. CDR3 length: 16 amino acids. Trimming removed 0 bases at V and 0 bases at J, with 9 bases between. The CDR3 here is CASSLARHNSNQPQHF. In DNA, the CDR3 is TGTGCCAGCAGCTTAGCTCGACATAATAGCAATCAGCCCCAGCATTTT. Together with reference TRBV7-8 and TRBJ1-5, the CDR3 gives the full variable domain: GAGVSQSPRYKVAKRGQDVALRCDPISGHVSLFWYQQALGQGPEFLTYFQNEAQLDKSGLPSDRFFAERPEGSVSTLKIQRTQQEDSAVYLCASSLARHNSNQPQHFGDGTRLSIL.

The rearrangement joins TRBV6-2 or TRBV6-3 to TRBJ2-7; D might be TRBD1 (6 bases). This CDR3 contains 12 residues. V dropped 2 bases and J dropped 5 bases, with 7 bases sitting between them. The germline CDR1 and CDR2 sequences are MNHEY and SVGEGT. CDR3 coding DNA: TGTGCCAGCAGTTACCAGGGGCACGAGCAGTACTTC. This gives the protein CASSYQGHEQYF.

The V gene is TRBV3-1 (or the pseudogene TRBV3-2), the J gene TRBJ2-7, with TRBD1 identical over 7 bases. CDR3 length: 16 amino acids. The germline gives CDR1 LGHDT, CDR2 YNNKEL (reference sequence). With 4 bases clipped from V and 3 bases from J, the junction kept 12 bases outside the gene matches. The CDR3 loop is CASSRLVRQGFYEQYF. The DNA of the CDR3 is TGTGCCAGCAGCCGACTGGTGAGACAGGGATTCTACGAGCAGTACTTC.

The genes are TRBV19 and TRBJ2-1; D possibly corresponds to TRBD1 (5 bases). The CDR3 length is 14 residues. The germline V gene has CDR1 LNHDA and CDR2 SQIVND (reference sequence). Trimming took off 8 bases at V and 0 bases at J, with 11 bases between the two ends. CDR3 nucleotide sequence: TGTGCCAGTTCCAGGGCCAGCTCCTACAATGAGCAGTTCTTC. Protein: CASSRASSYNEQFF. Together with reference TRBV19 and TRBJ2-1, the CDR3 gives the full variable domain: DGGITQSPKYLFRKEGQNVTLSCEQNLNHDAMYWYRQDPGQGLRLIYYSQIVNDFQKGDIAEGYSVSREKKESFPLTVTSAQKNPTAFYLCASSRASSYNEQFFGPGTRLTVL.

The chain has TRBV27 and TRBJ1-1; 12 nucleotides match TRBD1. Germline assignment: CDR1 MNHEY and CDR2 SMNVEV (reference sequence). This CDR3 has 13 amino acids. Unmatched junction bases numbered 5, after V lost 10 bases and J lost 5 bases. The CDR3 region is CATWDRGRTEAFF. CDR3 sequence (DNA): TGTGCCACCTGGGACAGGGGGCGGACTGAAGCTTTCTTT.

The chain is built from TRBV7-2 and TRBJ2-5; 10 bases line up with TRBD2. The germline gives CDR1 SGHTA, CDR2 FQGNSA. The CDR3 has 17 amino acids. With V trimmed by 1 base and J by 2 bases, 7 bases remained unmatched. CDR3 protein: CASSLVAGGAKQETQYF. CDR3 nucleotide sequence: TGTGCCAGCAGCTTAGTAGCGGGGGGCGCCAAACAAGAGACCCAGTACTTC.

This clone showed up just once. The chain has TRBV29-1 and TRBJ2-7; the match to TRBD1 covers 9 bases. Germline CDR1 is SQVTM and CDR2 is ANQGSEA. The ends lost 0 bases at V and 12 bases at J; junction bases unmatched: 12. The CDR3 extends over 14 amino acids. The CDR3 coding sequence is TGCAGCGTTGAAGATATAGGGGGGGACAGGGTACGGTACTTC. Encoded protein: CSVEDIGGDRVRYF.

V gene TRBV27 combines with J gene TRBJ2-1, with D possibly being TRBD1 (5 bases). Trimming removed 10 bases from V and 7 bases from J, with 17 bases in between. Germline CDR1 MNHEY, CDR2 SMNVEV (reference sequence). The CDR3 length is 13 residues. CDR3 sequence (DNA): TGTGCCAACACCCAGGGTGGTCTAAATGAGCAGTTCTTC. Translated, it gives CANTQGGLNEQFF.

This chain joins TRBV7-9 and TRBJ2-7; the match to TRBD1 covers 10 bases. Trimming took 3 bases from V and 5 from J; bases not matched to a gene: 7. The germline CDR1 and CDR2 sequences are SEHNR and FQNEAQ (reference sequence). The CDR3 length is 15 residues. CDR3 amino acids: CASSLTDRGLDEQYF. The CDR3 region has the DNA TGTGCCAGCAGCTTGACCGACAGGGGGCTTGACGAGCAGTACTTC. Drawing the rest from reference TRBV7-9 and TRBJ2-7, the complete variable domain is DTGVSQNPRHKITKRGQNVTFRCDPISEHNRLYWYRQTLGQGPEFLTYFQNEAQLEKSRLLSDRFSAERPKGSFSTLEIQRTEQGDSAMYLCASSLTDRGLDEQYFGPGTRLTVT.

This chain links TRBV7-6 with TRBJ2-5; 10 nucleotides line up with TRBD2. This CDR3 contains 16 residues. Germline loops: CDR1 SGHVS, CDR2 FNYEAQ. With V trimmed by 2 bases and J by 5 bases, 8 bases remained unmatched. The chain's CDR3 is CASSLFERGGSETQYF. The CDR3 nucleotides read TGTGCCAGCAGCTTATTCGAGCGGGGGGGCTCGGAGACCCAGTACTTC.

V usage is TRBV9 and J usage is TRBJ2-7, with TRBD1 matching over 10 bases. V was pared by 4 bases and J by 7 bases, with 8 bases of the junction left unmatched. The CDR3 extends over 14 amino acids. The germline gives CDR1 SGDLS, CDR2 YYNGEE. CDR3 sequence (DNA): TGTGCCAGCAGCCCCCTGGACAGGGGGAATGAGCAGTACTTC. It encodes CASSPLDRGNEQYF.

The table lists this clone with a few counts. The chain joins TRBV30 to TRBJ2-1; TRBD1 aligns across 10 bases. Germline trimming cut 4 bases from V and 4 bases from J; bases unmatched to any gene: 7. Germline values: CDR1 GTSNPN, CDR2 SVGIG (reference sequence). This CDR3 has 15 residues. In nucleotides, the CDR3 is TGTGCCTGGATCCGGGACAGGGGAAGTTACAATGAGCAGTTCTTC. Translating gives CAWIRDRGSYNEQFF.

The CDR3 DNA reads TGTGCCAGCAGCCGCACCGGGGAGCTGTTTTTT. Protein sequence: CASSRTGELFF. The gene calls are TRBV6-5 and TRBJ2-2; no firm D call. CDR1 is MNHEY and CDR2 is SVGAGI in the germline V gene. V shed 6 bases and J shed 4 bases, with 3 bases lying between them. The CDR3 covers 11 residues.

The CDR3 DNA reads TGTGCCAGCAGTGAAACGGCAGGGCTACAAAACACCATATATTTT. This encodes CASSETAGLQNTIYF. The chain recombines TRBV6-1 with TRBJ1-3; D may be TRBD1 (5 bases). There are 15 residues in the CDR3. The germline gives CDR1 MNHNS, CDR2 SASEGT. With 2 bases removed from V and 6 bases from J, the gap between germline ends came to 14 bases.

This sequence joins TRBV6-6 and TRBJ2-5; 7 bases agree with TRBD1. The V and J ends lost 2 bases and 1 base, in that order; junction bases with no gene match: 7. The CDR3 extends over 16 amino acids. Germline V gives CDR1 MNHNY, CDR2 SVGAGI (reference sequence). CDR3 residues: CASSYANSGGQETQYF. The CDR3 nucleotides are TGTGCCAGCAGTTACGCCAACTCAGGGGGCCAAGAGACCCAGTACTTC.

The chain carries TRBV7-2 and TRBJ1-6; D may be TRBD1 (5 bases). V dropped 2 bases and J dropped 14 bases, with 22 bases sitting between them. The CDR3 extends over 16 amino acids. The V gene's germline CDR1 is SGHTA and CDR2 FQGNSA. The CDR3 protein is CASSLRRGKELSSLHF. CDR3 nucleotides: TGTGCCAGCAGCTTAAGGAGGGGCAAGGAATTATCCTCCCTCCACTTT.